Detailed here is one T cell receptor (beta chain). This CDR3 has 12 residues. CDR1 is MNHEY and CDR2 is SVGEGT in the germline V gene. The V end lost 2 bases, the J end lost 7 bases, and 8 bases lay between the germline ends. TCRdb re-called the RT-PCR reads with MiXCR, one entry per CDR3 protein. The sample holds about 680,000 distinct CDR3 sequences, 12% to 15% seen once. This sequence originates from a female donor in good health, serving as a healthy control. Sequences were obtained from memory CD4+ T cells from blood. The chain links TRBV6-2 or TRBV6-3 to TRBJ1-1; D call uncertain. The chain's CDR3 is CASSYVRFEAFF. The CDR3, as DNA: TGTGCCAGCAGTTACGTACGGTTTGAAGCTTTCTTT.